This passage covers 28 T cell receptor beta chains from one sample sequenced in a study of OX40 agonist ivuxolimab in advanced cancers. Only in-frame clones appear in the TCRdb table, and some are missing; sequencing was by immunoSEQ multiplex PCR. The repertoire holds roughly 75,000 clones, about nine tenths seen once, with about 2.7% in the top ten. The sample was CD4+ or CD8+ T cells sorted from blood, taken in a trial of the OX40 agonist ivuxolimab. These receptors came from an adult with an advanced solid tumor such as melanoma, head and neck, liver or kidney cancer.

The J gene is TRBJ1-6, the V gene TRBV28; TRBD1 is a possible D gene (5 bases). Trimming shortened V by 1 base and J by 4 bases, and 11 bases separated the two germline ends. The CDR3 sequence is 16 residues long. Germline loops: CDR1 MDHEN, CDR2 SYDVKM. The DNA for the CDR3 is TGTGCCAGCAGTTTATTAGTTGGGGGATATAATTCACCCCTCCACTTT. This gives the protein CASSLLVGGYNSPLHF.

The CDR3 sequence: CASSGRTGGDTEAFF. CDR3 nucleotide sequence: TGTGCCAGCAGTGGGCGGACAGGGGGGGACACTGAAGCTTTCTTT. V and J are TRBV6-6 and TRBJ1-1; TRBD1 matches 10 bases. With V trimmed by 5 bases and J by 3 bases, 6 bases remained unmatched. This CDR3 spans 15 amino acids. Germline lookup yields CDR1 MNHNY and CDR2 SVGAGI (reference sequence).

V usage is TRBV9 and J usage is TRBJ1-6; no firm D call. Germline-derived CDR1 and CDR2 are SGDLS and YYNGEE. CDR3 length: 16 amino acids. The V gene lost 5 bases and the J gene lost 6 bases, with 18 bases spanning the gap. The CDR3 DNA sequence: TGTGCCAGCAGTGCCCGCGCTACCGCCTTTAATTCACCCCTCCACTTT. Translated: CASSARATAFNSPLHF.

The chain recombines TRBV5-4 with TRBJ1-2; D remains ambiguous. Germline V lookup: CDR1 SGHNT, CDR2 YYREEE (reference sequence). V dropped 1 base and J dropped 4 bases, with 14 bases sitting between them. This CDR3 is built from 15 residues. CDR3 DNA: TGTGCCAGCAGCTTGAAGACCAGGAGTGGCTATGGCTACACCTTC. Translating it yields CASSLKTRSGYGYTF.

This clone was picked up one time. J is TRBJ1-1 and V is TRBV28, with unresolved D. Trimming took off 6 bases at V and 3 bases at J, with 23 bases between the two ends. The CDR3 has 17 amino acids. Germline V gene data show CDR1 as MDHEN and CDR2 as SYDVKM. CDR3 sequence reads: CASRGSRWVSRDTEAFF. The DNA of the CDR3 is TGTGCCAGCAGAGGGTCGAGGTGGGTGTCGCGGGACACTGAAGCTTTCTTT.

The chain links TRBV6-6 to TRBJ2-7; TRBD1 agrees at 12 bases. The CDR3 covers 15 residues. V shed 4 bases, J shed 6 bases, and the junction held 7 bases outside the gene matches. Germline V gene sequence: CDR1 MNHNY, CDR2 SVGAGI (reference sequence). The DNA for the CDR3 is TGTGCCAGCAGTTCGGCCGGGGACAGGGGGCGCGAGCAGTACTTC. Translation gives CASSSAGDRGREQYF.

The CDR3 here is CAWTWFGTRRTGELFF. The DNA of the CDR3 is TGTGCCTGGACCTGGTTCGGGACTAGACGGACCGGGGAGCTGTTTTTT. The chain couples TRBV30 to TRBJ2-2; 8 bases fit TRBD2. Germline CDR1 GTSNPN, CDR2 SVGIG (reference sequence). The CDR3 consists of 16 residues. Trimming cost V 4 bases and J 5 bases; bases outside gene matches: 12.

The chain joins TRBV28 to TRBJ1-1; TRBD1 matches at 8 bases. Losses at the gene ends were 5 bases for V and 10 bases for J; bases not matched to a gene: 15. Per the germline V gene, CDR1 is MDHEN and CDR2 is SYDVKM. The CDR3 runs 15 residues. The DNA of the CDR3 is TGTGCCAGCAGTCCTCCCAGCCAGGGGGCGCCGGCAGCTTTCTTT. Translation gives CASSPPSQGAPAAFF.

The chain employs TRBV29-1 and TRBJ1-5; D unclear. V lost 4 bases to trimming and J lost 0 bases, with 10 bases between them. The CDR3 runs 14 residues. CDR1 and CDR2 from the germline V gene are SQVTM and ANQGSEA. The CDR3 loop is CSVVGSGSNQPQHF. The CDR3 DNA reads TGCAGCGTTGTGGGTTCAGGTAGCAATCAGCCCCAGCATTTT.

The DNA of the CDR3 is TGTGCCAGCAGCTTAGCGCCCCTAGCGGGGGGCACCGGGGAGCTGTTTTTT. It translates to CASSLAPLAGGTGELFF. The chain is built from TRBV7-6 and TRBJ2-2, with 11 positions matching TRBD2. CDR1 SGHVS and CDR2 FNYEAQ come from the germline V gene. V was pared by 0 bases and J by 4 bases, with 4 bases of the junction left unmatched. This CDR3 has 17 residues.

The chain is built from TRBV10-3 and TRBJ1-4; 9 bases map to TRBD1. The CDR3 has 15 residues. CDR1 is ENHRY, CDR2 SYGVKD, per germline. The ends lost 4 bases at V and 7 bases at J; junction bases unmatched: 7. Here the CDR3 reads CAISATDRGVEKLFF. The DNA for the CDR3 is TGTGCCATCAGTGCCACCGACAGGGGGGTTGAAAAACTGTTTTTT.

This chain links TRBV15 with TRBJ1-2; D is unclear. V was clipped by 9 bases and J by 6 bases, with 14 bases between them. CDR3 length: 12 residues. The germline V gene has CDR1 LNHNV and CDR2 YYDKDF (reference sequence). The CDR3 nucleotides are TGTGCCACGTATGGGCCCTGGGATGGCTACACCTTC. Amino acid sequence: CATYGPWDGYTF.

The chain couples TRBV14 to TRBJ1-2; D uncertain. This CDR3 has 15 residues. Germline V CDR1 and CDR2: SGHDN, FVKESK. Between the trimmed V and J ends, which lost 4 bases and 0 bases, there was a span of 12 bases. CDR3 sequence reads: CASSPGVEANYGYTF. DNA of the CDR3: TGTGCCAGCAGCCCCGGTGTCGAAGCTAACTATGGCTACACCTTC.

The table lists this clone with a few counts. V is TRBV4-2 and J is TRBJ2-2; TRBD2 aligns across 9 bases. The CDR3 has 18 amino acids. Trimming cost V 0 bases and J 2 bases; bases outside gene matches: 7. In germline, CDR1 is LGHNA, CDR2 YNFKEQ. This CDR3 is CASSQDPSGGYNTGELFF. CDR3 DNA sequence: TGTGCCAGCAGCCAAGATCCGAGCGGGGGGTATAACACCGGGGAGCTGTTTTTT.

The chain uses TRBV4-1 and TRBJ1-2; TRBD1 is a possible D gene (5 bases). The CDR3 runs to 15 residues. CDR1 and CDR2 from the germline V gene are MGHRA and YSYEKL. Trimming stripped 4 bases from V and 3 bases from J, with 15 bases between. CDR3 amino acids: CASSPRGGVHYGYTF. CDR3 coding DNA: TGCGCCAGCAGCCCGAGGGGTGGGGTGCACTATGGCTACACCTTC.

This chain connects TRBV6-5 to TRBJ1-2, with a possible D match to TRBD1 (5 bases). From germline, CDR1 is MNHEY and CDR2 SVGAGI. The V end lost 7 bases, the J end lost 6 bases, and 18 bases lay between the germline ends. This CDR3 spans 14 amino acids. The CDR3 DNA is TGTGCCAGCACCGAAATTCAGGGCTTTGATGGCTACACCTTC. Protein: CASTEIQGFDGYTF.

This clone was detected once. This chain links TRBV19 with TRBJ1-5; the D gene is possibly TRBD1 (6 bases). This CDR3 is 14 amino acids long. CDR1 LNHDA and CDR2 SQIVND come from the germline V gene (reference sequence). Trimming shortened V by 5 bases and J by 2 bases, and 10 bases separated the two germline ends. CDR3: CASSWGRGNQPQHF. The CDR3 nucleotides read TGTGCCAGTAGTTGGGGGCGCGGCAATCAGCCCCAGCATTTT.

The chain uses TRBV4-3 and TRBJ1-4; 7 positions agree with TRBD1. This CDR3 is 17 amino acids long. The germline V gene encodes CDR1 LGHNA and CDR2 YSLEER. J lost 6 bases, V lost 0 bases, and 10 bases had no gene match. CDR3 nucleotides: TGCGCCAGCAGCCAAGAGCCCGGCGGAGGGGGCGATGAAAAACTGTTTTTT. Translated, it gives CASSQEPGGGGDEKLFF.

The V call is TRBV19, the J call TRBJ2-1, with D possibly TRBD2 on 6 matching bases. The CDR3 sequence is 14 residues long. CDR1 LNHDA and CDR2 SQIVND come from the germline V gene (reference sequence). V lost 7 bases to trimming and J lost 8 bases, with 18 bases between them. For the CDR3, the DNA is TGTGCCAGTACCCCGGGACTCGTCGCATATGAGCAGTTCTTC. Translated: CASTPGLVAYEQFF.

The chain has TRBV5-4 and TRBJ2-5; the D gene is possibly TRBD1 (6 bases). Germline CDR1 is SGHNT and CDR2 is YYREEE (reference sequence). The CDR3 consists of 16 residues. V lost 4 bases, J lost 4 bases, and 20 bases lay in between. The DNA of the CDR3 is TGTGCCAGCAGCCGGCCGTCCTCACAGGGAAGAGAGACCCAGTACTTC. It translates to CASSRPSSQGRETQYF.

The chain is built from TRBV6-1 and TRBJ2-1; no firm D call. V was pared by 3 bases and J by 6 bases, with 12 bases between. Germline V gives CDR1 MNHNS, CDR2 SASEGT. The CDR3 extends over 14 amino acids. The CDR3 spells CASSEPGKGNEQFF. The CDR3 DNA sequence: TGTGCCAGCAGTGAGCCTGGGAAAGGCAATGAGCAGTTCTTC.

The gene calls are TRBV10-3 and TRBJ2-3; 12 nucleotides line up with TRBD2. V lost 4 bases and J lost 1; bases outside the gene matches: 9. Germline V gene sequence: CDR1 ENHRY, CDR2 SYGVKD. The CDR3 has 18 amino acids. DNA of the CDR3: TGTGCCATCAGTGCTGGACTAGCGGGGAAATCAGGCACAGATACGCAGTATTTT. Translation: CAISAGLAGKSGTDTQYF.

The V gene is TRBV5-6, the J gene TRBJ2-3; no firm D call. The CDR3 loop spans 13 amino acids. Trimming took off 4 bases at V and 0 bases at J, with 6 bases between the two ends. Germline V gene lookup returns CDR1 SGHDT and CDR2 YYEEEE. Written as DNA, the CDR3 is TGTGCCAGCAGCATCTGGAGCACAGATACGCAGTATTTT. Protein sequence: CASSIWSTDTQYF.

The CDR3 DNA is TGTGCCAGCACTATACAGGGCGGGGGGGCTGGTGAGCAGTTCTTC. It translates to CASTIQGGGAGEQFF. The V call is TRBV6-1, the J call TRBJ2-1; 9 bases agree with TRBD2. Germline V lookup: CDR1 MNHNS, CDR2 SASEGT. The CDR3 sequence is 15 residues long. The V segment lost 7 bases and the J segment 9 bases; nucleotides outside the gene matches: 13.

As concerns this clone: The same CDR3 can be traced to other DNA sequences in this sample. CDR3 region: CASSVATDNTEAFF. DNA for the CDR3: TGTGCCAGCAGCGTAGCAACAGACAACACTGAAGCTTTCTTT. V is TRBV9 and J is TRBJ1-1; D is ambiguous. V was cut by 0 bases and J by 2 bases, with 8 bases left in between. CDR1 and CDR2 from the germline V gene are SGDLS and YYNGEE. The length of the CDR3 is 14 residues. Looking up the rest from reference TRBV9 and TRBJ1-1 gives the full variable domain: DSGVTQTPKHLITATGQRVTLRCSPRSGDLSVYWYQQSLDQGLQFLIQYYNGEERAKGNILERFSAQQFPDLHSELNLSSLELGDSALYFCASSVATDNTEAFFGQGTRLTVV.

This rearrangement joins TRBV5-1 to TRBJ2-2; D is perhaps TRBD2 (5 bases). Trimming left V 6 bases short and J 3 bases short, with 12 bases between. CDR3 length equals 14 residues. Germline CDR1 and CDR2: SGHRS and YFSETQ. CDR3 sequence: CASKYRGDTGELFF. CDR3 bases: TGCGCCAGCAAATATCGGGGTGACACCGGGGAGCTGTTTTTT.

The V gene is TRBV5-1, the J gene TRBJ2-3; TRBD1 is a possible D gene (5 bases). The CDR3 length is 16 residues. CDR1 is SGHRS and CDR2 is YFSETQ in the germline V gene. Trimming cost V 0 bases and J 2 bases, with 13 bases left between them. The CDR3 sequence: CASSLGWGQITDTQYF. The CDR3 region has the DNA TGCGCCAGCAGCTTGGGGTGGGGCCAAATCACAGATACGCAGTATTTT.

CDR3 bases: TGTGCCAGTAGACCGTTACAGGGTCGCCTCTATGGCTACACCTTC. Residues: CASRPLQGRLYGYTF. This rearrangement joins TRBV19 to TRBJ1-2, with D perhaps matching TRBD1 (6 bases). V shed 6 bases and J shed 4 bases, with 18 bases lying between them. This CDR3 has 15 residues. CDR1 is LNHDA and CDR2 is SQIVND in the germline V gene (reference sequence).